This T cell receptor beta chain is drawn from a study of T cell responses to AZD1222 COVID-19 vaccine. Some second doses came at about 4 weeks and others at about 12 weeks; these were pooled. Overall study findings and caveats: The breadth and depth of Spike-specific TCRs increased once two AZD1222 doses had been given. Mostly white British, mostly female donors; authors suggested clonal diversity may be underestimated. Seropositivity was recorded at baseline in only a handful of AZD1222 recipients.

A note on this clone: Antigen: not known.

Trimming stripped 0 bases from V and 4 bases from J, with 7 bases between. Germline V gene lookup returns CDR1 SGHKS and CDR2 YYEKEE (reference sequence). The CDR3 length is 13 residues. Only in-frame clones appear in the TCRdb table, and some are missing; sequencing was by immunoSEQ multiplex PCR. The sample has approximately 150,000 clones; about 90% are singletons. The V and J genes are TRBV5-5 and TRBJ2-5; D gene unclear. The sequenced sample was peripheral blood, obtained 28 days after the second AZD1222 dose. This TCR was recovered from an adult who received the AZD1222 COVID-19 vaccine. The DNA of the CDR3 is TGTGCCAGCAGCTTGGCCCCCCCAGAGACCCAGTACTTC. Protein product: CASSLAPPETQYF.